This T cell receptor (beta chain) was documented in a study of human T cells and chemical hapten exposure (dated by TCRdb to about 2021). Notes on the research overall: For sensitization, 2% DPC in acetone was applied to an approximately 2 cm by approximately 2 cm area of upper inner arm skin. Weekly therapeutic DPC doses were additionally applied to the scalp of patients throughout the roughly 25-week study period. Patch testing on the upper back used Finn chambers containing 0.01% DPC, with scoring done after 6 days according to International Contact Dermatitis Research Group standards. Most of the patients in the cohort were female, and the cohort covered alopecia areata with under or over 50% scalp involvement, alopecia totalis and alopecia universalis. Libraries were pooled for sequencing, and variation in per-sample TCR yields was attributed mainly to small differences in library volumes within the pool. In alopecia patients, the study followed how the peripheral blood TCR repertoire changed in vivo over primary and secondary sensitization to diphenylcyclopropenone (DPC), a hapten. Blood was sampled from patients pre-sensitization (week 0) and at 2, 6 and about 24 weeks after DPC sensitization. Some 29 alopecia patients gave blood for TCR sequencing at one to four time points (pre-sensitization, 2, 6 and 24 weeks).

The time point label of this sample denotes: patch test 1, 2 weeks after DPC sensitization. Read against the paper, the sample's treatment or condition label means: therapeutic diphenylcyclopropenone sensitization with weekly scalp DPC. At each patch-test visit, blood was drawn before the patch test was applied. Eligible patients were aged 18 to 70, diagnosed with alopecia, deemed suitable for DPC therapy, and excluded if pregnant. Total RNA was extracted from unfractionated whole blood that had been collected in Tempus Blood RNA tubes. V is clipped by 5 bases and J by 6 bases, and the sequence between their germline boundaries is 14 bases long. The CDR3 sequence holds 14 residues, the cysteine and phenylalanine included. The only DNA kept is the CDR3, 42 bases in frame from the first base. The germline V gene sets CDR1 to SGHNT and CDR2 to YENEEA. This clonotype has only a few counts. What this receptor recognizes is not known. One base away there is no much larger clone; base qualities are not given.

Receptor libraries were prepared by RACE. Sequencing instrument: NextSeq 500. Library preparation attached unique molecular identifiers to individual cDNA molecules for quantitative, reproducible TCR counting. Both TCR alpha and TCR beta chains were sequenced from each blood RNA sample. On the study's bioinformatics: The median number of TCRs per sample was roughly 98,000, ranging from roughly 20,000 to 690,600. The Decombinator software suite was used to annotate the V, J and CDR3 of the TCR reads. For the PS versus PT1 abundance plots, all samples were subsampled to the same number of TCRs (28,000). Expanded TCRs were defined as absent before sensitization and observed at least eight times at the 2-week time point. Clones were called with MiXCR by TCRdb after fastp trimmed the public reads at Q25, and only in-frame beta chains were retained. CDR3 protein sequences are deduplicated, and each keeps its most common genes and DNA. TCRdb's processing, not the authors' own work, is the source of the V and J calls. For this sample there are roughly 120,000 distinct CDR3 sequences; 12% appear just once. Approximately 1.4% of the sample is held by the ten biggest clonotypes.

What the work shows at the level of the full study, not this receptor alone: After repeated subsampling, the strength of the expansion versus patch-test correlation and the threshold at which it became significant changed. Alopecia, a presumed autoimmune disease, was present in all patients, so the immune response of the patients might differ from that of healthy individuals. Expanded TCRs formed significantly more large CDR3 similarity clusters than pre-sensitization or healthy control sets, consistent with antigen-driven responses. The number of PT1 expanded TCRs positively correlated with patch test score, significant at thresholds 8, 16 and 32 but not 4. The number of TCRs above 1 in 1000 frequency did not change with DPC sensitization; there was no evidence of global repertoire structure alterations.

This clonotype originated in a woman aged 45-65 years with alopecia areata. Some clones in this sample may be carry-over from other donors' samples. The rearrangement combines TRBV11-3 with TRBJ1-3; TRBD1 is perhaps the D gene, given 6 matching bases. The sample was whole blood, taken in connection with sensitization to the hapten diphenylcyclopropenone (DPC). The DNA is as follows: TGTGCCAGCAGCACACGGACAGATCCAAACACCATATATTTT. The translation is CASSTRTDPNTIYF. Reference TRBV11-3 and TRBJ1-3 proteins supply the regions before and after the CDR3; the full variable domain is: EAGVVQSPRYKIIEKKQPVAFWCNPISGHNTLYWYLQNLGQGPELLIRYENEEAVDDSQLPKDRFSAERLKGVDSTLKIQPAELGDSAVYLCASSTRTDPNTIYFGEGSWLTVV.